This T cell receptor beta chain originates from a study of T cell repertoires in cytomegalovirus infection. V lost 3 bases, J lost 3 bases, and 21 bases lay in between. The germline CDR1 and CDR2 sequences are SNHLY and FYNNEI. This CDR3 has 17 residues. One entry per CDR3 protein, called by TCRdb with MiXCR from the reads. Among about 830,000 distinct CDR3 sequences listed, approximately 32% were seen once. Worth noting for this clonotype: The antigen is undetermined.

The TCR originated in a human donor in good health (CMV status not recorded). Some clones in this sample may be carry-over from other donors' samples. The sequences come from cultured CD8+ T cells from PBMCs, collected from culture after CMV antigen stimulation. The chain employs TRBV2 and TRBJ2-7, with D possibly being TRBD2 (6 bases). CDR3 sequence (DNA): TGTGCCAGCAGTGATCTCAGGGAGGCCATTAATCTCTACGAGCAGTACTTC. This gives the protein CASSDLREAINLYEQYF.